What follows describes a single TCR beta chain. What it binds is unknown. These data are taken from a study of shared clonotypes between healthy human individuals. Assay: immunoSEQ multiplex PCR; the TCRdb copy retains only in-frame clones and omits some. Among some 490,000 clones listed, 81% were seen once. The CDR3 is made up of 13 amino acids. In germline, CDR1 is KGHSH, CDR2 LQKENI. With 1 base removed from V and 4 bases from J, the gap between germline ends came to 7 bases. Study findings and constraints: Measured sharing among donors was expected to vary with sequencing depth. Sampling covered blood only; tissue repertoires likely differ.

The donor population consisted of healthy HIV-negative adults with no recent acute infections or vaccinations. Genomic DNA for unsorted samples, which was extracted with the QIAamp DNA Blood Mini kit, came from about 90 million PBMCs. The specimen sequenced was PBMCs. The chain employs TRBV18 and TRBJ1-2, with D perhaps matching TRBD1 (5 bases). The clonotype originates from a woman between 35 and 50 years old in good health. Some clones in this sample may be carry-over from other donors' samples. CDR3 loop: CASSPLDSYGYTF. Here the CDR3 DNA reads TGTGCCAGCTCACCACTAGACAGCTATGGCTACACCTTC.